These 25 T cell receptor beta chains originate from one sample sequenced in a study of T cell changes during pregnancy in multiple sclerosis. Using immunoSEQ multiplex PCR, the repertoire was profiled, and TCRdb retains in-frame clones only, with some absent. The sample has 80,000 or so clones, about 92% seen once. The source material was peripheral blood, sampled before pregnancy. The receptors originated from a female donor with multiple sclerosis, enrolled in a pregnancy study.

The rearrangement joins TRBV7-2 to TRBJ2-7, with TRBD2 identical over 11 bases. The CDR3 is 15 residues long. The trim removed 4 bases at V and 2 bases at J, leaving 4 bases unmatched. From germline, CDR1 is SGHTA and CDR2 FQGNSA. CDR3: CASSSLAGGPYEQYF. For the CDR3, the DNA is TGTGCCAGCAGCTCCTTAGCGGGGGGGCCCTACGAGCAGTACTTC.

The rearrangement joins TRBV5-6 to TRBJ2-5; 8 bases are a match to TRBD1. Germline V gene lookup returns CDR1 SGHDT and CDR2 YYEEEE. The V gene end was trimmed by 3 bases and the J gene end by 5 bases; junction bases not matched to a gene: 3. The CDR3 contains 13 residues. The CDR3 sequence: CASSSDRAETQYF. As DNA, the CDR3 is TGTGCCAGCAGCTCGGACAGGGCGGAGACCCAGTACTTC.

V gene TRBV25-1 combines with J gene TRBJ2-7; 7 nucleotides line up with TRBD1. The J segment lost 0 bases and the V segment lost 5 bases, leaving 4 bases of the junction unmatched. In germline, CDR1 is MGHDK, CDR2 SYGVNS. The CDR3 length is 14 residues. CDR3 nucleotide sequence: TGTGCCAGCAGTCAACAGGGGCCCTCCTACGAGCAGTACTTC. This codes for CASSQQGPSYEQYF.

V and J are TRBV6-1 and TRBJ2-7; 9 bases match TRBD2. V shed 3 bases and J 0 bases; nucleotides not matched to a gene: 6. The CDR3 is made up of 16 amino acids. Germline V gene sequence: CDR1 MNHNS, CDR2 SASEGT. The CDR3, as DNA: TGTGCCAGCAGTGAGCGGGGGGGCATACACTCCTACGAGCAGTACTTC. This gives the protein CASSERGGIHSYEQYF.

V gene TRBV27 combines with J gene TRBJ2-3; 10 positions agree with TRBD1. V dropped 5 bases and J dropped 6; count of bases not matched to a gene: 11. This CDR3 contains 16 residues. Per the germline V gene, CDR1 is MNHEY and CDR2 is SMNVEV (reference sequence). The CDR3 reads CASSLLLGTGVDTQYF. CDR3 in DNA: TGTGCCAGCAGTCTGCTTTTGGGGACAGGGGTCGATACGCAGTATTTT.

The chain carries TRBV6-4 and TRBJ2-3; 10 nucleotides match TRBD2. Germline CDR1 and CDR2: MRHNA and SNTAGT. CDR3 length: 12 amino acids. V shed 4 bases and J 10 bases; nucleotides not matched to a gene: 2. The CDR3 spells CASSVAGGSQYF. The CDR3 DNA follows: TGTGCCAGCAGTGTAGCGGGGGGCTCGCAGTATTTT.

J is TRBJ2-7 and V is TRBV27, with no clear D. Between the trimmed V and J ends, which lost 5 bases and 2 bases, there was a span of 10 bases. From germline, CDR1 is MNHEY and CDR2 SMNVEV (reference sequence). The CDR3 is 13 residues long. CDR3 DNA: TGTGCCAGCAGTGGGCACCCAGCCTACGAGCAGTACTTC. This encodes CASSGHPAYEQYF.

The chain is built from TRBV4-1 and TRBJ1-4; D ambiguous. Trimming removed 0 bases from V and 10 bases from J, with 6 bases in between. This CDR3 is 12 amino acids long. Germline loops: CDR1 MGHRA, CDR2 YSYEKL. The CDR3 DNA is TGCGCCAGCAGCCAAGATCTCGTAAAACTGTTTTTT. Protein product: CASSQDLVKLFF.

This chain joins TRBV5-1 and TRBJ1-1, with D uncertain. From germline, CDR1 is SGHRS and CDR2 YFSETQ. V was clipped by 6 bases and J by 4 bases, with 13 bases between them. The CDR3 sequence is 13 residues long. Here the CDR3 reads CASTHHPSTEAFF. CDR3 sequence (DNA): TGCGCCAGCACCCATCATCCGAGCACTGAAGCTTTCTTT.

The rearrangement uses TRBV27 and TRBJ1-1, with no clear D. From germline, CDR1 is MNHEY and CDR2 SMNVEV (reference sequence). The CDR3 covers 11 residues. V lost 7 bases to trimming and J lost 4 bases, with 7 bases between them. The CDR3 is CASTSRTEAFF. The CDR3 bases are TGTGCCAGCACCTCCCGCACTGAAGCTTTCTTT.

The V and J genes are TRBV2 and TRBJ2-3; no reliable D call. CDR3 length: 16 amino acids. The germline V gene has CDR1 SNHLY and CDR2 FYNNEI. Trimming cost V 2 bases and J 0 bases, with 12 bases left between them. The DNA of the CDR3 is TGTGCCAGCAGTGAAAGAGGCCTTCCTAGCACAGATACGCAGTATTTT. It encodes CASSERGLPSTDTQYF. Filled out from reference TRBV2 and TRBJ2-3, the complete variable domain reads EPEVTQTPSHQVTQMGQEVILRCVPISNHLYFYWYRQILGQKVEFLVSFYNNEISEKSEIFDDQFSVERPDGSNFTLKIRSTKLEDSAMYFCASSERGLPSTDTQYFGPGTRLTVL.

The J gene is TRBJ1-2, the V gene TRBV21-1. TRBV21-1 is classified as a pseudogene. The CDR3 has 12 residues. The DNA for the CDR3 is TGTGCCAGCAGCATTCCCCGTTATGGCTACACCTTC. Amino acid sequence: CASSIPRYGYTF.

This rearrangement joins TRBV5-1 to TRBJ2-3; 8 bases line up with TRBD2. Per germline, CDR1 SGHRS and CDR2 YFSETQ. The CDR3 spans 16 residues. V shed 1 base and J 2 bases; nucleotides not matched to a gene: 6. Here the CDR3 DNA reads TGCGCCAGCAGCTTGTACGCGGGGGGACTCACAGATACGCAGTATTTT. Protein product: CASSLYAGGLTDTQYF.

This clone showed up just once. V gene TRBV7-9 combines with J gene TRBJ2-7, with TRBD1 matching over 9 bases. J gave up 6 bases and V 5 bases, and 8 bases lay outside the gene matches. In germline, CDR1 is SEHNR, CDR2 FQNEAQ (reference sequence). The CDR3 has 14 amino acids. The CDR3 spells CASSLGTGNGEQYF. The CDR3 bases are TGTGCCAGCAGCCTCGGGACAGGGAATGGCGAGCAGTACTTC.

The chain carries TRBV7-9 and TRBJ1-5, with 7 positions matching TRBD1. Germline CDR1 and CDR2: SEHNR and FQNEAQ (reference sequence). The CDR3 totals 14 residues. J lost 0 bases, V lost 4 bases, and 0 bases had no gene match. As DNA, the CDR3 is TGTGCCAGCAGCTGGGACAGTAGCAATCAGCCCCAGCATTTT. It is translated as CASSWDSSNQPQHF.

CDR3 bases: TGTGCCAGCAGCAAGCTAGCGGGGGGGCGAGAGACCCAGTACTTC. Translation: CASSKLAGGRETQYF. The V and J genes are TRBV7-9 and TRBJ2-5; 12 bases map to TRBD2. Losses at the gene ends were 5 bases for V and 4 bases for J; bases not matched to a gene: 5. The CDR3 is 15 amino acids. CDR1 and CDR2 (germline): SEHNR, FQNEAQ (reference sequence).

The gene calls are TRBV7-2 and TRBJ2-1; the match to TRBD2 covers 11 bases. Looked up from germline, CDR1 is SGHTA and CDR2 is FQGNSA. This CDR3 has 16 amino acids. V lost 3 bases and J lost 7; bases outside the gene matches: 8. The DNA of the CDR3 is TGTGCCAGCAGCTTCTTTAGCGGGGGGGCGGGGAATGAGCAGTTCTTC. This translates into CASSFFSGGAGNEQFF.

The chain joins TRBV9 to TRBJ1-3; a weak D match, TRBD1 (5 bases). The germline CDR1 and CDR2 sequences are SGDLS and YYNGEE. Trimming stripped 0 bases from V and 0 bases from J, with 10 bases between. CDR3 length: 16 residues. The CDR3 DNA is TGTGCCAGCAGCGTAGGGGGCGTTTCCTCTGGAAACACCATATATTTT. Amino acids: CASSVGGVSSGNTIYF.

The J gene is TRBJ2-7, the V gene TRBV6-1; no clear D gene. CDR1 and CDR2 (germline): MNHNS, SASEGT. Trimming stripped 3 bases from V and 4 bases from J, with 4 bases between. This CDR3 comprises 11 residues. This CDR3 is CASSELYEQYF. The CDR3 DNA is TGTGCCAGCAGTGAGCTATACGAGCAGTACTTC.

The gene calls are TRBV12-5 and TRBJ1-1; unclear D gene. CDR3 length: 14 residues. Germline CDR1 is LGHNT and CDR2 is FRNRAP. V gave up 3 bases and J gave up 9 bases, with 17 bases separating them. CDR3 coding DNA: TGTGCTAGTGGTTTTATGGAGACTTCTTATAAAGCTTTCTTT. Its protein product is CASGFMETSYKAFF.

The chain is built from TRBV27 and TRBJ1-1, with 8 bases identical to TRBD1. The CDR3 is 16 residues long. Looked up from germline, CDR1 is MNHEY and CDR2 is SMNVEV (reference sequence). With V trimmed by 2 bases and J by 1 base, 6 bases remained unmatched. CDR3 protein: CASSLRAGTGNTEAFF. The CDR3 nucleotides read TGTGCCAGCAGTTTACGGGCCGGGACAGGGAACACTGAAGCTTTCTTT.

The chain links TRBV5-6 to TRBJ1-1; tentatively, D is TRBD1 (5 bases). Between the trimmed V and J ends, which lost 0 bases and 0 bases, there was a span of 9 bases. Per the germline V gene, CDR1 is SGHDT and CDR2 is YYEEEE. This CDR3 is built from 15 residues. In nucleotides, the CDR3 is TGTGCCAGCAGCTTGGAGAGACAGATGAACACTGAAGCTTTCTTT. Amino acids: CASSLERQMNTEAFF.

V is TRBV19 and J is TRBJ1-1; TRBD1 aligns across 7 bases. The germline gives CDR1 LNHDA, CDR2 SQIVND (reference sequence). The CDR3 is 15 amino acids. V shed 5 bases, J shed 0 bases, and the junction held 6 bases outside the gene matches. In DNA, the CDR3 is TGTGCCAGTAGTCGGGACAGACCCGTGAACACTGAAGCTTTCTTT. This gives the protein CASSRDRPVNTEAFF.

The chain recombines TRBV7-2 with TRBJ2-3; 12 bases fit TRBD2. V shed 4 bases and J 4 bases; nucleotides not matched to a gene: 6. The germline V gene has CDR1 SGHTA and CDR2 FQGNSA. This CDR3 is built from 16 residues. CDR3: CASSSTSGGNPDTQYF. Here the CDR3 DNA reads TGTGCCAGCAGCTCTACTAGCGGGGGGAACCCAGATACGCAGTATTTT.

This clone was recorded only once. The V and J genes are TRBV10-3 and TRBJ1-2; D perhaps matches TRBD1 (5 bases). Germline V CDR1 and CDR2: ENHRY, SYGVKD. With 5 bases removed from V and 8 bases from J, the gap between germline ends came to 21 bases. The CDR3 consists of 15 residues. The CDR3: CAISISTAPMSGYTF. The CDR3 DNA follows: TGTGCCATCAGTATTTCGACAGCCCCTATGTCCGGCTACACCTTC.